This T cell receptor beta chain emerged from a study of response to subunit inactivated influenza vaccine. The CDR3 spans 14 residues. V was clipped by 5 bases and J by 2 bases; unmatched bases: 5. On this clonotype: The target antigen is unknown.

Study-level points and caveats: The authors put forward the suggestion that each seasonal influenza vaccination may bring in only a limited number of new T cells.

TCRdb analysed the RT-PCR reads with MiXCR anew, one entry per CDR3 protein. The repertoire holds 650,000 to 800,000 distinct CDR3 sequences, with approximately 15% as singletons. Sequenced here: PBMCs from blood, sampled 14 to 15 days before vaccination. The V gene is TRBV12-3 or TRBV12-4, the J gene TRBJ2-7; 8 nucleotides align to TRBD2. The clonotype was recovered from a man aged 45 to 65 who received an inactivated influenza vaccine. The chain's CDR3 is CASSLEAGAYEQYF. As DNA, the CDR3 is TGTGCCAGCAGTCTTGAAGCGGGGGCCTACGAGCAGTACTTC.